This T cell receptor beta chain originates from a study of identical twins. Study findings and constraints: With beta out-of-frame sequences, excess sharing by twins was weaker.

This clonotype showed up just a few times. Antigen: not known. Template switching added a universal primer binding site, and final cDNA carried unique molecular identifiers. TCRdb reanalysed the 5' RACE reads using MiXCR and keeps one entry per CDR3 protein. The sample yields approximately 240,000 distinct CDR3 sequences, 11% to 15% seen once. The sequence came from a young woman in good health. The specimen sequenced was memory (CD45RO+) T cells sorted from blood.

In nucleotides, the CDR3 is TGCAGCGTTGCCCGGACAGGGGGCGGCTACACCTTC. Translation: CSVARTGGGYTF. This sequence joins TRBV29-1 and TRBJ1-2; 11 bases match TRBD1. Germline V gene data show CDR1 as SQVTM and CDR2 as ANQGSEA. The length of the CDR3 is 12 residues. Trimming at V came to 4 bases and at J to 8 bases, leaving 3 bases not matched to a gene. The whole variable domain, filled in from reference TRBV29-1 and TRBJ1-2, reads SAVISQKPSRDICQRGTSLTIQCQVDSQVTMMFWYRQQPGQSLTLIATANQGSEATYESGFVIDKFPISRPNLTFSTLTVSNMSPEDSSIYLCSVARTGGGYTFGSGTRLTVV.